The 19 T cell receptor beta chains below all came from one sample that was sequenced in a study of T cells in Graves' hyperthyroidism and ophthalmopathy. The CDR3 regions of TCR beta were amplified from RNA transcripts. First-round RT-PCR with HTBI primers amplified the TCR CDR3 region. TCRdb reprocessed the multiplex PCR reads via MiXCR and lists one record per CDR3 protein. The sample consists of some 370,000 distinct CDR3 sequences, roughly 13% of them appearing once. The specimen was blood. These receptor sequences come from a middle-aged man with Graves' ophthalmopathy.

In its sample, this clonotype was seen a few times. The chain joins TRBV7-9 to TRBJ2-2; 7 nucleotides match TRBD1. The CDR3 is 15 amino acids. Losses at the gene ends were 5 bases for V and 8 bases for J; bases not matched to a gene: 11. CDR1 is SEHNR and CDR2 is FQNEAQ in the germline V gene (reference sequence). The CDR3 region has the DNA TGTGCCAGCAGCCCTAGACAGGGTAAAACAGGGGAGCTGTTTTTT. The encoded protein is CASSPRQGKTGELFF.

This clonotype showed up just a few times. The CDR3 DNA reads TGCGCCAGCAGCGAAGACTATGAGCAGTTCTTC. This encodes CASSEDYEQFF. The V call is TRBV10-1, the J call TRBJ2-1; the D is unclear. Germline CDR1 WNHNN, CDR2 SYGVQD (reference sequence). The V and J ends lost 6 bases and 8 bases respectively, with 8 bases between them. This CDR3 spans 11 amino acids.

This clonotype was observed a handful of times. This rearrangement joins TRBV14 to TRBJ1-2; a weak D match, TRBD1 (5 bases). CDR1 is SGHDN and CDR2 is FVKESK in the germline V gene. There are 14 residues in the CDR3. V was clipped by 4 bases and J by 5 bases, with 14 bases between them. The CDR3 sequence: CASSPFGTEYGYTF. The CDR3 nucleotides are TGTGCCAGCAGCCCTTTCGGGACGGAGTATGGCTACACCTTC. The whole variable domain, remainder taken from reference TRBV14 and TRBJ1-2, is EAGVTQFPSHSVIEKGQTVTLRCDPISGHDNLYWYRRVMGKEIKFLLHFVKESKQDESGMPNNRFLAERTGGTYSTLKVQPAELEDSGVYFCASSPFGTEYGYTFGSGTRLTVV.

This clonotype was counted only a few times. The CDR3 loop reads CASSPQTSGRWNEQFF. Written as DNA, the CDR3 is TGTGCCAGCAGTCCACAGACTAGCGGGAGGTGGAATGAGCAGTTCTTC. The genes are TRBV28 and TRBJ2-1, with 13 bases that match TRBD2. With 5 bases clipped from V and 7 bases from J, the junction kept 8 bases outside the gene matches. CDR1 and CDR2 (germline): MDHEN, SYDVKM. This CDR3 has 16 amino acids.

This clonotype was seen at least ten times. This chain links TRBV12-3 or TRBV12-4 with TRBJ2-1; 7 bases line up with TRBD2. The CDR3 covers 19 residues. V shed 0 bases, J shed 2 bases, and the junction held 13 bases outside the gene matches. The CDR3 DNA is TGTGCCAGCAGTTTAGCGCGTATGAGGGCGGGAGAAACCTACAATGAGCAGTTCTTC. Its protein product is CASSLARMRAGETYNEQFF.

The gene calls are TRBV19 and TRBJ2-2, with D maybe TRBD1 (6 bases). The CDR3 runs 14 residues. V was cut by 2 bases and J by 4 bases, with 8 bases left in between. Germline V gives CDR1 LNHDA, CDR2 SQIVND (reference sequence). CDR3 sequence (DNA): TGTGCCAGTAGTATACAGGGGTCCACCGGGGAGCTGTTTTTT. Protein product: CASSIQGSTGELFF.

The gene calls are TRBV19 and TRBJ2-3, with D possibly matching TRBD2 (6 bases). Between the trimmed V and J ends, which lost 5 bases and 9 bases, there was a span of 15 bases. Per germline, CDR1 LNHDA and CDR2 SQIVND (reference sequence). There are 13 residues in the CDR3. For the CDR3, the DNA is TGTGCCAGTAGTCGCCCAGGACTATTCACGCAGTATTTT. Translation gives CASSRPGLFTQYF.

This clonotype was seen a few times. The CDR3 region has the DNA TGTGCCAGCCACGGGACCCGGGCCAGTAAGGAATACAATGAGCAGTTCTTC. It specifies CASHGTRASKEYNEQFF. The rearrangement uses TRBV19 and TRBJ2-1; tentatively, D is TRBD1 or TRBD2 (5 bases each). Germline V CDR1 and CDR2: LNHDA, SQIVND (reference sequence). This CDR3 region has 17 residues. The germline V and J ends were trimmed by 9 bases and 4 bases, with 25 bases remaining between them.

This clonotype was found a few times. The chain employs TRBV27 and TRBJ2-3; D ambiguous. The V end was cut by 5 bases, the J end by 2 bases, with 8 bases between. The CDR3 is made up of 13 amino acids. CDR1 and CDR2 (germline): MNHEY, SMNVEV (reference sequence). CDR3 region: CASSIPLTDTQYF. CDR3 sequence (DNA): TGTGCCAGCAGTATCCCCCTCACAGATACGCAGTATTTT.

This clonotype was seen ten or more times. The J gene is TRBJ2-3, the V gene TRBV18; D might be TRBD1 (5 bases). The ends were cut back, 5 bases at V and 2 bases at J, with 11 bases in the middle. Germline CDR1 is KGHSH and CDR2 is LQKENI. CDR3 length: 14 residues. CDR3 region: CASSSRGITDTQYF. The CDR3 DNA reads TGTGCCAGCTCAAGTAGGGGCATCACAGATACGCAGTATTTT.

This clonotype has just a few counts. The V gene is TRBV12-3 or TRBV12-4, the J gene TRBJ2-3; the D is unclear. There are 13 residues in the CDR3. V shed 2 bases and J shed 6 bases, with 9 bases lying between them. The CDR3 bases are TGTGCCAGCAGTTTATCCCCATTCGATACGCAGTATTTT. Its protein is CASSLSPFDTQYF.

The sample holds many counts of this clonotype. A junction end diverges from the germline sequence, so it may reflect a read error. This chain links TRBV12-5 with TRBJ2-1; D is unclear. CDR1 is LGHNT, CDR2 FRNRAP, per germline. The CDR3 contains 14 residues. The CDR3 nucleotides read TGTGCTAGTGGTTTAAGAGACTCCGACAATGAGCAGTTCTTC. This encodes CASGLRDSDNEQFF.

This clonotype was seen a handful of times. The junction shows a germline mismatch at one end, possibly a read error. CDR3 sequence: CASSLTPSVNTGELFF. CDR3 in DNA: TGTGCTAGCAGCTTAACGCCTAGCGTGAACACCGGGGAGCTGTTTTTT. The genes are TRBV7-7 and TRBJ2-2, with D possibly matching TRBD2 (6 bases). The germline CDR1 and CDR2 sequences are SSHAT and FNYEAQ (reference sequence). This CDR3 contains 16 residues.

This clonotype was detected ten times or more. The chain links TRBV9 to TRBJ1-2; D gene uncertain. Trimming left V 0 bases short and J 1 base short, with 10 bases between. This CDR3 is 15 amino acids long. Germline V lookup: CDR1 SGDLS, CDR2 YYNGEE. DNA for the CDR3: TGTGCCAGCAGCGTAGATGACGGACGTAACTATGGCTACACCTTC. Encoded protein: CASSVDDGRNYGYTF. The variable domain in full, completed from reference TRBV9 and TRBJ1-2, reads DSGVTQTPKHLITATGQRVTLRCSPRSGDLSVYWYQQSLDQGLQFLIQYYNGEERAKGNILERFSAQQFPDLHSELNLSSLELGDSALYFCASSVDDGRNYGYTFGSGTRLTVV.

This clonotype was counted between two and nine times. The J gene is TRBJ2-1, the V gene TRBV20-1; tentative D call: TRBD1 (6 bases). V lost 0 bases and J 5 bases, leaving 17 bases between the germline ends. Germline V lookup: CDR1 DFQATT, CDR2 SNEGSKA (reference sequence). This CDR3 contains 16 residues. The CDR3 loop reads CSARDHDGQTNNEQFF. Written as DNA, the CDR3 is TGCAGTGCTAGAGATCACGACGGACAGACCAACAATGAGCAGTTCTTC.

CDR3: CSVVRPGGTEAFF. As DNA, the CDR3 is TGCAGCGTTGTTCGCCCGGGTGGGACTGAAGCTTTCTTT. The gene calls are TRBV29-1 and TRBJ1-1; D unclear. Germline V gives CDR1 SQVTM, CDR2 ANQGSEA. V shed 4 bases and J shed 5 bases, with 14 bases lying between them. The CDR3 consists of 13 residues.

The V call is TRBV2, the J call TRBJ2-2; possible D gene TRBD1, 6 bases. Trimming left V 6 bases short and J 6 bases short, with 11 bases between. CDR3 length: 13 amino acids. Germline V lookup: CDR1 SNHLY, CDR2 FYNNEI. The CDR3 region is CASRNRESGELFF. CDR3 DNA: TGTGCCAGCAGGAACAGGGAGTCCGGGGAGCTGTTTTTT.

The CDR3 DNA reads as TGTGCCAGCAGCTTGAGAGGGATTGAGCAGTTCTTC. Its translation: CASSLRGIEQFF. This chain uses TRBV5-6 with TRBJ2-1; D perhaps matches TRBD2 (5 bases). The length of the CDR3 is 12 residues. The ends were cut back, 1 base at V and 9 bases at J, with 8 bases in the middle. Looked up from germline, CDR1 is SGHDT and CDR2 is YYEEEE.

This clonotype was recorded at least ten times. One end of the junction does not line up with germline, which may come from a read error. The chain recombines TRBV11-2 with TRBJ2-5; 7 bases are shared with TRBD2. Germline V lookup: CDR1 SGHAT, CDR2 FQNNGV. The CDR3 has 12 amino acids. The DNA for the CDR3 is TGTGCCAGCAGCTTAGTTGAGGCGGGAGTAAACTTC. Protein: CASSLVEAGVNF.